The clone carrying this T cell receptor (beta chain) was seen more than once but under ten times. The assay was immunoSEQ multiplex PCR, and TCRdb's table has in-frame clones only and misses some. The table lists 300,000 to 450,000 clones, less than 90% of them singletons. This entry belongs to a study of blood T cell repertoires in COVID-19. Residents of 24 US areas, aged about 18 to 95 years, made up the participants. Trimming pared 3 bases from V and 0 bases from J, leaving 8 bases between. Germline V CDR1 and CDR2: MGHRA, YSYEKL. This CDR3 contains 14 residues. The TCR was taken from a woman in her thirties who had recovered from COVID-19. Specimen: PBMCs or T cells enriched from blood (not recorded which). The rearrangement uses TRBV4-1 and TRBJ1-1; perhaps TRBD1 as D (5 bases). The CDR3 region has the DNA TGCGCCAGCAGCCAGACAGAGATGAACACTGAAGCTTTCTTT. This translates into CASSQTEMNTEAFF.